This T cell receptor beta chain was sequenced for a study of cytomegalovirus exposure and HLA in healthy donors. General study findings and limits: Later analysis demonstrated an association between a missense DCLRE1C variant and TCR beta V- and J-gene trimming. Earlier results showed most TCR beta V segments being productive about 90% or about 30% of the time. HLA alleles showed associations with some 17,000 TCR beta sequences in a later analysis, at a 0.05 false discovery rate. Presence/absence analyses took donor sequencing depth as roughly uniform.

The CDR3 is made up of 18 amino acids. Germline CDR1 SNHLY, CDR2 FYNNEI. V lost 4 bases and J lost 6; bases outside the gene matches: 19. Vbeta (60) and Jbeta (13) primers were used in the PCR. Profiling relied on immunoSEQ multiplex PCR, and the TCRdb table lists in-frame clones only, not all of them. The table lists more than 95,000 clones, 65% to 75% of them singletons. As regards this clone: Its cognate antigen is unknown.

What was sequenced was PBMCs. The chain links TRBV2 to TRBJ2-7; 9 bases agree with TRBD2. The origin of this receptor is a man between 35 and 55 years old in good health and CMV-seropositive. CDR3 in DNA: TGTGCCAGCAGTGTGCCCCCTTCCTTTTTGGCGGGGGGGGGCGAGCAGTACTTC. This translates into CASSVPPSFLAGGGEQYF. Together with reference TRBV2 and TRBJ2-7, the CDR3 gives the full variable domain: EPEVTQTPSHQVTQMGQEVILRCVPISNHLYFYWYRQILGQKVEFLVSFYNNEISEKSEIFDDQFSVERPDGSNFTLKIRSTKLEDSAMYFCASSVPPSFLAGGGEQYFGPGTRLTVT.